A single sample is the source of the 27 T cell receptor beta chains below, sequenced in a study of PD-1 blockade in mismatch repair-deficient tumors. Some clones are missing from TCRdb's copy, which holds only in-frame ones; the method was immunoSEQ multiplex PCR. The repertoire holds tens of thousands of clones, with about 85% as singletons. The sample was peripheral blood, taken approximately 18 weeks after starting pembrolizumab. Receptor source: an adult with mismatch repair-deficient cancer.

The V gene is TRBV7-2, the J gene TRBJ2-7; D is perhaps TRBD1 or TRBD2 (5 bases each). With 4 bases removed from V and 7 bases from J, the gap between germline ends came to 23 bases. From germline, CDR1 is SGHTA and CDR2 FQGNSA. The CDR3 has 16 amino acids. The CDR3 DNA reads TGTGCCAGCAGCTCTGAATTCTGGGACCCCCGGGTGGAGCAGTACTTC. Residues: CASSSEFWDPRVEQYF.

The gene calls are TRBV15 and TRBJ2-1, with D possibly being TRBD1 or TRBD2 (5 bases each). The CDR3 covers 13 residues. Germline V gives CDR1 LNHNV, CDR2 YYDKDF (reference sequence). V lost 5 bases and J 5 bases, leaving 10 bases between the germline ends. The CDR3 sequence: CATSGDGNNEQFF. In DNA, the CDR3 is TGTGCCACCAGCGGGGACGGGAACAATGAGCAGTTCTTC.

This chain links TRBV9 with TRBJ1-3; D remains unclear. V lost 0 bases, J lost 0 bases, and 7 bases lay in between. The CDR3 totals 15 residues. CDR1 SGDLS and CDR2 YYNGEE come from the germline V gene. The CDR3 sequence is CASSVVAGSGNTIYF. The CDR3 region has the DNA TGTGCCAGCAGCGTAGTGGCTGGCTCTGGAAACACCATATATTTT.

The chain couples TRBV6-5 to TRBJ1-1; TRBD1 might be the D (5 bases). V shed 7 bases and J shed 4 bases, with 19 bases lying between them. Looked up from germline, CDR1 is MNHEY and CDR2 is SVGAGI. This CDR3 comprises 15 residues. Here the CDR3 DNA reads TGTGCCAGCACCCCCATGAGGGGTAAACTCACTGAAGCTTTCTTT. Its protein is CASTPMRGKLTEAFF.

The chain joins TRBV5-6 to TRBJ2-4, with a possible D match to TRBD1 (6 bases). The CDR3 covers 13 residues. Germline V gene data show CDR1 as SGHDT and CDR2 as YYEEEE. V gave up 3 bases and J gave up 9 bases, with 13 bases separating them. CDR3 nucleotides: TGTGCCAGCAGCTCAGGGGACGGAGGCATTCAGTACTTC. Its translation is CASSSGDGGIQYF.

This clone was detected once. The chain carries TRBV7-2 and TRBJ1-1; D is possibly TRBD1 (6 bases). Germline values: CDR1 SGHTA, CDR2 FQGNSA. CDR3 length: 14 residues. Trimming left V 5 bases short and J 0 bases short, with 10 bases between. The CDR3 nucleotides are TGTGCCAGCAGCACCGGACAGATGAACACTGAAGCTTTCTTT. Translation: CASSTGQMNTEAFF. Drawing the rest from reference TRBV7-2 and TRBJ1-1, the complete variable domain is GAGVSQSPSNKVTEKGKDVELRCDPISGHTALYWYRQSLGQGLEFLIYFQGNSAPDKSGLPSDRFSAERTGGSVSTLTIQRTQQEDSAVYLCASSTGQMNTEAFFGQGTRLTVV.

This clone showed up just a few times. The V gene is TRBV30, the J gene TRBJ1-1, with D tentatively TRBD1 (6 bases). CDR3 length: 14 residues. V lost 1 base, J lost 8 bases, and 17 bases lay in between. CDR1 and CDR2 from the germline V gene are GTSNPN and SVGIG (reference sequence). The CDR3 sequence is CAWSGGTQGAEAFF. The CDR3 nucleotides are TGTGCCTGGAGTGGGGGGACACAAGGGGCCGAAGCTTTCTTT. Looking up the rest from reference TRBV30 and TRBJ1-1 gives the full variable domain: SQTIHQWPATLVQPVGSPLSLECTVEGTSNPNLYWYRQAAGRGLQLLFYSVGIGQISSEVPQNLSASRPQDRQFILSSKKLLLSDSGFYLCAWSGGTQGAEAFFGQGTRLTVV.

The chain uses TRBV27 and TRBJ2-5; D gene ambiguous. Germline CDR1 is MNHEY and CDR2 is SMNVEV (reference sequence). This CDR3 has 16 residues. Between the trimmed V and J ends, which lost 3 bases and 5 bases, there was a span of 19 bases. The CDR3 is CASSLNARFFGETQYF. CDR3 in DNA: TGTGCCAGCAGTTTGAACGCACGGTTCTTCGGGGAGACCCAGTACTTC.

The chain combines TRBV9 with TRBJ2-3; D remains unclear. The CDR3 loop spans 13 amino acids. Germline CDR1 reads SGDLS; CDR2 reads YYNGEE. V shed 0 bases and J shed 4 bases, with 6 bases lying between them. This CDR3 is CASSVDLPDTQYF. The CDR3 bases are TGTGCCAGCAGCGTAGATCTGCCAGATACGCAGTATTTT.

The rearrangement links TRBV7-8 to TRBJ2-3; D perhaps matches TRBD2 (5 bases). The CDR3 runs 17 residues. Deletions cut 3 bases from V and 1 base from J, with 17 bases between. CDR1 and CDR2 (germline): SGHVS, FQNEAQ. The CDR3 coding sequence is TGTGCCAGCAGCTTCCGCGGTGAGGGTGGAGGCACAGATACGCAGTATTTT. It yields the protein CASSFRGEGGGTDTQYF. Variable domain in full (rest from reference TRBV7-8 and TRBJ2-3): GAGVSQSPRYKVAKRGQDVALRCDPISGHVSLFWYQQALGQGPEFLTYFQNEAQLDKSGLPSDRFFAERPEGSVSTLKIQRTQQEDSAVYLCASSFRGEGGGTDTQYFGPGTRLTVL.

This chain joins TRBV5-1 and TRBJ1-2; TRBD1 is a possible D gene (5 bases). Germline CDR1 SGHRS, CDR2 YFSETQ. V was clipped by 1 base and J by 9 bases, with 10 bases between them. The CDR3 runs to 12 residues. This CDR3 is CASSLSGERYTF. The CDR3 nucleotides read TGCGCCAGCAGCTTGTCGGGGGAACGCTACACCTTC.

This chain joins TRBV23-1 and TRBJ1-5, with D unclear. TRBV23-1 is an ORF, and what it does is uncertain. This CDR3 spans 16 amino acids. V lost 2 bases and J lost 3, with 14 bases in between. The CDR3 region is CASSQNAAVHNQPQHF. The CDR3 region has the DNA TGCGCCAGCAGTCAAAACGCGGCAGTTCACAATCAGCCCCAGCATTTT.

This clone was seen just once. The gene calls are TRBV19 and TRBJ1-2; 7 bases fit TRBD1. The length of the CDR3 is 13 residues. Per the germline V gene, CDR1 is LNHDA and CDR2 is SQIVND (reference sequence). Germline trimming cut 7 bases from V and 7 bases from J; bases unmatched to any gene: 9. The CDR3 here is CASKAGGEGGYTF. In DNA, the CDR3 is TGTGCCAGTAAGGCAGGGGGAGAAGGTGGCTACACCTTC.

The chain joins TRBV28 to TRBJ2-1; D gene ambiguous. Germline CDR1 MDHEN, CDR2 SYDVKM. V was trimmed by 4 bases and J by 12 bases, leaving 10 bases between them. This CDR3 region has 11 residues. This chain's CDR3 is CASSSKVGQFF. CDR3 DNA sequence: TGTGCCAGCAGTTCGAAGGTTGGGCAGTTCTTC.

This chain joins TRBV9 and TRBJ1-2, with 12 positions matching TRBD1. This CDR3 is built from 15 residues. Germline V gene sequence: CDR1 SGDLS, CDR2 YYNGEE. Germline trimming cut 3 bases from V and 2 bases from J; bases unmatched to any gene: 2. This CDR3 reads CASSEGQGANYGYTF. As DNA, the CDR3 is TGTGCCAGCAGCGAGGGACAGGGGGCGAACTATGGCTACACCTTC.

This sequence joins TRBV7-2 and TRBJ2-1, with 7 bases that match TRBD2. The CDR3 is 12 residues long. V gave up 5 bases and J gave up 11 bases; unmatched junction bases: 6. Germline-derived CDR1 and CDR2 are SGHTA and FQGNSA. For the CDR3, the DNA is TGTGCCAGCAGCGCCGGACTAGGAAAGCAGTTCTTC. Protein product: CASSAGLGKQFF. The full variable domain, in which reference TRBV7-2 and TRBJ2-1 provide the parts outside the CDR3, is GAGVSQSPSNKVTEKGKDVELRCDPISGHTALYWYRQSLGQGLEFLIYFQGNSAPDKSGLPSDRFSAERTGGSVSTLTIQRTQQEDSAVYLCASSAGLGKQFFGPGTRLTVL.

This sequence joins TRBV27 and TRBJ1-2, with 9 bases that match TRBD1. The germline V gene encodes CDR1 MNHEY and CDR2 SMNVEV (reference sequence). CDR3 length: 16 amino acids. Trimming cost V 5 bases and J 0 bases; bases outside gene matches: 7. CDR3 sequence: CASSADRGRANYGYTF. CDR3 coding DNA: TGTGCCAGCAGTGCGGACAGGGGAAGGGCTAACTATGGCTACACCTTC.

This sequence joins TRBV2 and TRBJ2-2, with D possibly matching TRBD1 (5 bases). The V end lost 2 bases, the J end lost 0 bases, and 10 bases lay between the germline ends. The CDR3 is 16 residues long. Per the germline V gene, CDR1 is SNHLY and CDR2 is FYNNEI. Here the CDR3 DNA reads TGTGCCAGCAGTGAAAGGGGCGGCGCGAACACCGGGGAGCTGTTTTTT. This sequence encodes CASSERGGANTGELFF.

The rearrangement joins TRBV5-8 to TRBJ2-1; the D is unclear. This CDR3 has 11 residues. Germline V gives CDR1 SGHTS, CDR2 YDEGEE. Trimming left V 1 base short and J 8 bases short, with 4 bases between. The CDR3 DNA reads TGTGCCAGCAGCTTGATGTATGAGCAGTTCTTC. Translated, it gives CASSLMYEQFF.

This chain uses TRBV11-1 with TRBJ2-3; weak D call: TRBD2 (7 bases). The V gene's germline CDR1 is SGHAT and CDR2 FQDESV (reference sequence). The CDR3 length is 17 residues. V lost 6 bases to trimming and J lost 2 bases, with 21 bases between them. The CDR3 here is CASSPWGPRGATDTQYF. As DNA, the CDR3 is TGTGCCAGCAGTCCCTGGGGCCCCCGGGGGGCCACAGATACGCAGTATTTT.

The chain uses TRBV21-1 and TRBJ2-5; the table's D gene call, TRBD1, was not cross checked with the DNA. TRBV21-1 is classified as a pseudogene. The CDR3 runs to 14 residues. In DNA form, the CDR3 reads TGTGCCAGCAGCAAAAGGGACAGTCAAGAGACCCAGTACTTC. As protein: CASSKRDSQETQYF.

The rearrangement uses TRBV9 and TRBJ1-2, with D perhaps matching TRBD1 (5 bases). With 4 bases removed from V and 4 bases from J, the gap between germline ends came to 14 bases. In germline, CDR1 is SGDLS, CDR2 YYNGEE. The length of the CDR3 is 14 residues. CDR3 sequence (DNA): TGTGCCAGCAGCCCTAATAGGGGCGGCTATGGCTACACCTTC. Protein: CASSPNRGGYGYTF.

This clone is a singleton in its sample. The rearrangement uses TRBV27 and TRBJ2-7, with 7 bases lining up with TRBD1. The CDR3 is 14 residues long. CDR1 and CDR2 (germline): MNHEY, SMNVEV (reference sequence). Losses at the gene ends were 6 bases for V and 2 bases for J; bases not matched to a gene: 7. The DNA of the CDR3 is TGTGCCAGCAGGGCCGGGACAGAAGCCTACGAGCAGTACTTC. Protein: CASRAGTEAYEQYF.

The chain employs TRBV29-1 and TRBJ1-1; a weak D match, TRBD1 (6 bases). Deletions cut 6 bases from V and 7 bases from J, with 15 bases between. Germline lookup yields CDR1 SQVTM and CDR2 ANQGSEA. This CDR3 is built from 12 residues. The CDR3 sequence: CSVRGGRVEAFF. The CDR3 DNA follows: TGCAGCGTGAGGGGGGGAAGGGTTGAAGCTTTCTTT.

This sequence joins TRBV11-2 and TRBJ1-5; perhaps TRBD1 as D (6 bases). In germline, CDR1 is SGHAT, CDR2 FQNNGV. The length of the CDR3 is 14 residues. The V and J ends lost 5 bases and 6 bases respectively, with 14 bases between them. This chain's CDR3 is CASSRGGAGQPQHF. The DNA for the CDR3 is TGTGCCAGCAGCCGTGGGGGCGCCGGTCAGCCCCAGCATTTT. The complete variable domain, with remaining parts taken from reference TRBV11-2 and TRBJ1-5, reads EAGVAQSPRYKIIEKRQSVAFWCNPISGHATLYWYQQILGQGPKLLIQFQNNGVVDDSQLPKDRFSAERLKGVDSTLKIQPAKLEDSAVYLCASSRGGAGQPQHFGDGTRLSIL.

The CDR3 region has the DNA TGTGCCAGCAGATTCGAATTAGAGACCCAGTACTTC. Translating it yields CASRFELETQYF. The rearrangement links TRBV25-1 to TRBJ2-5, with no clear D. Per germline, CDR1 MGHDK and CDR2 SYGVNS. Deletions cut 6 bases from V and 4 bases from J, with 9 bases between. This CDR3 is built from 12 residues.

The chain uses TRBV5-1 and TRBJ2-2; 7 bases are a match to TRBD2. The V and J ends lost 5 bases and 0 bases, in that order; junction bases with no gene match: 7. The germline V gene encodes CDR1 SGHRS and CDR2 YFSETQ. The CDR3 consists of 16 residues. This CDR3 is CASRFEREANTGELFF. As DNA, the CDR3 is TGCGCCAGCAGATTCGAACGGGAGGCGAACACCGGGGAGCTGTTTTTT.